The 27 T cell receptor beta chains below were found in one sample sequenced in a study of cytomegalovirus exposure and HLA in healthy donors (dated by TCRdb to about 2017). Library creation used the immunoSEQ multiplex PCR assay. A mixture of 60 forward primers for TCR Vbeta segments and 13 reverse primers for TCR Jbeta segments was used in the multiplex PCR. Entries here come from immuneACCESS through TCRdb and include only in-frame sequences with V and J called. Some clones fail to appear in such tables; in the studies checked, an unresolved V gene covers under half of the shortfall, and the cause of the remainder is unknown. The record for this sample contains 40,000 to 55,000 clones. 6.1% of the sample goes to the ten largest clones. The sequenced sample was PBMCs. The origin of the receptors is a male donor in good health and CMV-seropositive.

This clone is classed as medium-sized by frequency. V is TRBV2 and J is TRBJ1-5; D possibly corresponds to TRBD1 (6 bases). Trimming cost V 5 bases and J 5 bases, with 10 bases left between them. Germline CDR1 SNHLY, CDR2 FYNNEI. The CDR3 spans 13 residues. The CDR3 nucleotides are TGTGCCAGCAGTTTACAGGGTTATCAGCCCCAGCATTTT. It translates to CASSLQGYQPQHF.

The chain employs TRBV4-1 and TRBJ2-1; possible D gene TRBD1, 5 bases. V dropped 5 bases and J dropped 4 bases, with 18 bases sitting between them. The CDR3 is 16 amino acids. Germline loops: CDR1 MGHRA, CDR2 YSYEKL. The CDR3 reads CASSVVGAGQYNEQFF. For the CDR3, the DNA is TGCGCCAGCAGCGTTGTTGGGGCAGGCCAATACAATGAGCAGTTCTTC.

The gene calls are TRBV13 and TRBJ1-1; TRBD1 might be the D (6 bases). The CDR3 covers 16 residues. Trimming cost V 5 bases and J 4 bases, with 20 bases left between them. Germline CDR1 PRHDT, CDR2 FYEKMQ (reference sequence). The DNA of the CDR3 is TGTGCCAGCAGCCCCGGGGGGGGCGCCGGGGTCACTGAAGCTTTCTTT. It yields the protein CASSPGGGAGVTEAFF.

The gene calls are TRBV15 and TRBJ2-3; no firm D call. This CDR3 region has 13 residues. The V end lost 0 bases, the J end lost 6 bases, and 7 bases lay between the germline ends. Germline CDR1 LNHNV, CDR2 YYDKDF (reference sequence). The CDR3 DNA follows: TGTGCCACCAGCAGAGATCTGGAGGATACGCAGTATTTT. Its translation: CATSRDLEDTQYF.

The V and J genes are TRBV7-9 and TRBJ2-3; TRBD1 might be the D (6 bases). Per the germline V gene, CDR1 is SEHNR and CDR2 is FQNEAQ (reference sequence). V shed 4 bases and J shed 1 base, with 9 bases lying between them. The CDR3 has 14 amino acids. CDR3 sequence reads: CASSSRQGTDTQYF. CDR3 in DNA: TGTGCCAGCAGCTCAAGACAGGGCACAGATACGCAGTATTTT.

This sequence joins TRBV4-2 and TRBJ2-1, with D possibly TRBD1 on 5 matching bases. V lost 2 bases, J lost 3 bases, and 11 bases lay in between. Germline V lookup: CDR1 LGHNA, CDR2 YNFKEQ. The CDR3 extends over 15 amino acids. This CDR3 reads CASSQPYDSYNEQFF. The DNA of the CDR3 is TGTGCCAGCAGCCAACCTTACGACAGCTACAATGAGCAGTTCTTC.

The chain is built from TRBV14 and TRBJ2-1, with 9 nucleotides matching TRBD2. The length of the CDR3 is 16 residues. With 4 bases clipped from V and 4 bases from J, the junction kept 8 bases outside the gene matches. CDR1 SGHDN and CDR2 FVKESK come from the germline V gene. CDR3 region: CASSLGGLAGYNEQFF. CDR3 DNA sequence: TGTGCCAGCAGCCTGGGGGGGCTAGCGGGGTACAATGAGCAGTTCTTC.

The genes are TRBV12-5 and TRBJ2-1; TRBD2 aligns across 8 bases. V dropped 3 bases and J dropped 6; count of bases not matched to a gene: 4. This CDR3 comprises 14 residues. Germline CDR1 reads LGHNT; CDR2 reads FRNRAP. The CDR3 DNA follows: TGTGCTAGTGGTTTTTCGGGGGGGCTCAATGAGCAGTTCTTC. It codes for CASGFSGGLNEQFF.

Here the CDR3 DNA reads TGTGCCAGCAGTTACGGACAGGGTACCTACGAGCAGTACTTC. Its translation is CASSYGQGTYEQYF. The rearrangement joins TRBV6-5 to TRBJ2-7; 8 bases fit TRBD1. CDR1 and CDR2 (germline): MNHEY, SVGAGI. The length of the CDR3 is 14 residues. V dropped 2 bases and J dropped 2; count of bases not matched to a gene: 2.

CDR3 in amino acids: CASSLVQGNTIYF. Written as DNA, the CDR3 is TGTGCCAGCAGCTTGGTGCAGGGGAACACCATATATTTT. This rearrangement joins TRBV5-6 to TRBJ1-3, with a tentative D call TRBD1 (6 bases). This CDR3 is built from 13 residues. Trimming removed 0 bases from V and 7 bases from J, with 8 bases in between. CDR1 SGHDT and CDR2 YYEEEE come from the germline V gene.

The chain joins TRBV2 to TRBJ1-6; 8 nucleotides align to TRBD1. The CDR3 loop spans 18 amino acids. The V and J ends lost 3 bases and 0 bases, in that order; junction bases with no gene match: 7. Germline values: CDR1 SNHLY, CDR2 FYNNEI. The CDR3 loop is CASSDDRGESSYNSPLHF. CDR3 DNA: TGTGCCAGCAGTGACGACAGGGGCGAGAGCTCCTATAATTCACCCCTCCACTTT.

V is TRBV2 and J is TRBJ1-2; D is uncertain. Germline values: CDR1 SNHLY, CDR2 FYNNEI. V was pared by 9 bases and J by 4 bases, with 12 bases between. The CDR3 has 12 residues. The DNA for the CDR3 is TGTGCCAGAGGGTCCCGGGGCTATGGCTACACCTTC. Translating it yields CARGSRGYGYTF.

Here the CDR3 DNA reads TGCGCCAGCAGCTTGGATCCGGGAACAGATACGCAGTATTTT. This codes for CASSLDPGTDTQYF. V gene TRBV5-1 combines with J gene TRBJ2-3, with D possibly being TRBD2 (5 bases). V was shortened by 0 bases and J by 3 bases, with 8 bases between the two germline ends. Germline V CDR1 and CDR2: SGHRS, YFSETQ. The CDR3 runs to 14 residues.

The chain has TRBV10-3 and TRBJ2-7, with D perhaps TRBD2 (7 bases). With 3 bases removed from V and 6 bases from J, the gap between germline ends came to 21 bases. CDR1 is ENHRY, CDR2 SYGVKD, per germline. The CDR3 is made up of 16 amino acids. The CDR3 DNA reads TGTGCCATCAGTGAAAGGGGGGGAACCTCGGCGTCCGAGCAGTACTTC. It specifies CAISERGGTSASEQYF.

This chain joins TRBV5-6 and TRBJ1-2; D may be TRBD1 (6 bases). The CDR3 is 17 amino acids. Germline values: CDR1 SGHDT, CDR2 YYEEEE. Trimming shortened V by 2 bases and J by 8 bases, and 25 bases separated the two germline ends. CDR3: CASSLALGGLLKFGYTF. The CDR3 DNA sequence: TGTGCCAGCAGCTTAGCGTTGGGGGGGCTCCTAAAATTCGGCTACACCTTC.

CDR3 nucleotide sequence: TGCGCCAGCAGACACGACAGGGTGGGGTACTATGGCTACACCTTC. Protein sequence: CASRHDRVGYYGYTF. The chain combines TRBV5-1 with TRBJ1-2; 7 bases are shared with TRBD1. The germline V gene encodes CDR1 SGHRS and CDR2 YFSETQ. V gave up 5 bases and J gave up 3 bases; unmatched junction bases: 10. CDR3 length equals 15 residues.

The chain is built from TRBV2 and TRBJ1-1; D is perhaps TRBD1 (5 bases). Germline CDR1 and CDR2: SNHLY and FYNNEI. The ends were cut back, 8 bases at V and 0 bases at J, with 13 bases in the middle. The CDR3 is 14 residues long. For the CDR3, the DNA is TGTGCCAGCTCCGGACATATGATGAACACTGAAGCTTTCTTT. Protein: CASSGHMMNTEAFF. Combining the CDR3 with reference TRBV2 and TRBJ1-1 gives the whole variable domain EPEVTQTPSHQVTQMGQEVILRCVPISNHLYFYWYRQILGQKVEFLVSFYNNEISEKSEIFDDQFSVERPDGSNFTLKIRSTKLEDSAMYFCASSGHMMNTEAFFGQGTRLTVV.

The chain has TRBV18 and TRBJ2-7, with 9 bases aligning to TRBD1. The CDR3 spans 16 residues. Germline CDR1 reads KGHSH; CDR2 reads LQKENI. V lost 3 bases, J lost 1 base, and 7 bases stayed unmatched. CDR3 sequence: CASSPPTGGRSYEQYF. As DNA, the CDR3 is TGTGCCAGCTCACCTCCGACAGGGGGACGGTCCTACGAGCAGTACTTC.

The chain carries TRBV5-1 and TRBJ2-2; D uncertain. Between the trimmed V and J ends, which lost 4 bases and 7 bases, there was a span of 11 bases. Germline V gene sequence: CDR1 SGHRS, CDR2 YFSETQ. This CDR3 comprises 13 residues. The CDR3 reads CASSPTSYGELFF. The CDR3 bases are TGCGCCAGCAGCCCCACCTCCTACGGGGAGCTGTTTTTT.

This chain uses TRBV5-1 with TRBJ1-4; D possibly corresponds to TRBD1 (6 bases). Germline CDR1 is SGHRS and CDR2 is YFSETQ. Trimming cost V 3 bases and J 8 bases, with 17 bases left between them. The CDR3 is 15 residues long. CDR3 protein: CASSSVPPGAEKLFF. In nucleotides, the CDR3 is TGCGCCAGCAGCTCCGTCCCCCCAGGGGCGGAAAAACTGTTTTTT.

The chain couples TRBV9 to TRBJ2-3, with 10 bases identical to TRBD2. The trim removed 4 bases at V and 5 bases at J, leaving 10 bases unmatched. This CDR3 has 16 amino acids. Germline CDR1 reads SGDLS; CDR2 reads YYNGEE. The CDR3 DNA reads as TGTGCCAGCAGCTCCCCGGCTAGCGGGGGACTAGATACGCAGTATTTT. This sequence encodes CASSSPASGGLDTQYF.

The rearrangement joins TRBV9 to TRBJ1-1, with D possibly matching TRBD1 (6 bases). This CDR3 is built from 13 residues. The germline V gene has CDR1 SGDLS and CDR2 YYNGEE. The V gene lost 4 bases and the J gene lost 1 base, with 8 bases spanning the gap. The CDR3 nucleotides read TGTGCCAGCAGCACGACAGGGAACACTGAAGCTTTCTTT. It codes for CASSTTGNTEAFF.

V is TRBV7-2 and J is TRBJ2-1, with 10 bases matching TRBD2. Germline V gene data show CDR1 as SGHTA and CDR2 as FQGNSA. V shed 5 bases, J shed 8 bases, and the junction held 9 bases outside the gene matches. The CDR3 consists of 15 residues. CDR3 DNA: TGTGCCAGCAGCCAGAGGAGCGGGGGGGCTTATGAGCAGTTCTTC. Translating gives CASSQRSGGAYEQFF. Combining the CDR3 with reference TRBV7-2 and TRBJ2-1 gives the whole variable domain GAGVSQSPSNKVTEKGKDVELRCDPISGHTALYWYRQSLGQGLEFLIYFQGNSAPDKSGLPSDRFSAERTGGSVSTLTIQRTQQEDSAVYLCASSQRSGGAYEQFFGPGTRLTVL.

The rearrangement links TRBV9 to TRBJ1-1; D is undetermined. CDR3 length equals 15 residues. Germline lookup yields CDR1 SGDLS and CDR2 YYNGEE. V shed 0 bases and J shed 6 bases, with 15 bases lying between them. The CDR3 loop reads CASSVEGGEWAEAFF. CDR3 DNA sequence: TGTGCCAGCAGCGTAGAGGGTGGGGAGTGGGCTGAAGCTTTCTTT.

The chain combines TRBV20-1 with TRBJ2-7; the D gene is possibly TRBD2 (6 bases). V lost 6 bases, J lost 4 bases, and 10 bases lay in between. The length of the CDR3 is 11 residues. CDR1 is DFQATT and CDR2 is SNEGSKA in the germline V gene (reference sequence). The CDR3 DNA reads TGCAGTGCCCTCCGGGGGTACGAGCAGTACTTC. It codes for CSALRGYEQYF.

The chain joins TRBV30 to TRBJ1-6; tentatively, D is TRBD1 (6 bases). Trimming took off 3 bases at V and 10 bases at J, with 13 bases between the two ends. CDR3 length: 13 residues. CDR1 and CDR2 from the germline V gene are GTSNPN and SVGIG (reference sequence). The CDR3 DNA follows: TGTGCCTGGAGACCAGGGGTGGTCTCACCCCTCCACTTT. Translated, it gives CAWRPGVVSPLHF.

CDR3 residues: CASSPVGPKTGSDGELFF. The CDR3 DNA reads TGTGCCAGCAGCCCTGTCGGGCCAAAGACAGGCTCGGACGGGGAGCTGTTTTTT. This chain links TRBV27 with TRBJ2-2, with a possible D match to TRBD1 (6 bases). The V gene's germline CDR1 is MNHEY and CDR2 SMNVEV (reference sequence). The CDR3 runs 18 residues. Trimming removed 6 bases at V and 7 bases at J, with 27 bases between.